The source of this TCR beta chain is a study of cytomegalovirus exposure and HLA in healthy donors. Looking at the study overall: Per a later analysis, the approximately 600 first-cohort and 120 validation repertoires shared one platform.

With 3 bases removed from V and 3 bases from J, the gap between germline ends came to 20 bases. CDR1 and CDR2 (germline): SGHAT, FQNNGV. This CDR3 has 18 amino acids. General study points: Most TCRs appeared rarely, but some public TCRs recurred in many donors.

The assay was immunoSEQ multiplex PCR, and TCRdb's table has in-frame clones only and misses some. The sample yields about 89,000 clones, 80% to 85% seen once. Remarks on this clone: Antigen: not known.

The source is a woman aged 18-29 years in good health and CMV-seropositive. V and J are TRBV11-2 and TRBJ1-4; D perhaps matches TRBD1 (5 bases). Sequenced material: PBMCs. The CDR3 sequence: CASSFAWPRALANEKLFF. In nucleotides, the CDR3 is TGTGCCAGCAGCTTCGCGTGGCCCAGGGCTTTGGCTAATGAAAAACTGTTTTTT.